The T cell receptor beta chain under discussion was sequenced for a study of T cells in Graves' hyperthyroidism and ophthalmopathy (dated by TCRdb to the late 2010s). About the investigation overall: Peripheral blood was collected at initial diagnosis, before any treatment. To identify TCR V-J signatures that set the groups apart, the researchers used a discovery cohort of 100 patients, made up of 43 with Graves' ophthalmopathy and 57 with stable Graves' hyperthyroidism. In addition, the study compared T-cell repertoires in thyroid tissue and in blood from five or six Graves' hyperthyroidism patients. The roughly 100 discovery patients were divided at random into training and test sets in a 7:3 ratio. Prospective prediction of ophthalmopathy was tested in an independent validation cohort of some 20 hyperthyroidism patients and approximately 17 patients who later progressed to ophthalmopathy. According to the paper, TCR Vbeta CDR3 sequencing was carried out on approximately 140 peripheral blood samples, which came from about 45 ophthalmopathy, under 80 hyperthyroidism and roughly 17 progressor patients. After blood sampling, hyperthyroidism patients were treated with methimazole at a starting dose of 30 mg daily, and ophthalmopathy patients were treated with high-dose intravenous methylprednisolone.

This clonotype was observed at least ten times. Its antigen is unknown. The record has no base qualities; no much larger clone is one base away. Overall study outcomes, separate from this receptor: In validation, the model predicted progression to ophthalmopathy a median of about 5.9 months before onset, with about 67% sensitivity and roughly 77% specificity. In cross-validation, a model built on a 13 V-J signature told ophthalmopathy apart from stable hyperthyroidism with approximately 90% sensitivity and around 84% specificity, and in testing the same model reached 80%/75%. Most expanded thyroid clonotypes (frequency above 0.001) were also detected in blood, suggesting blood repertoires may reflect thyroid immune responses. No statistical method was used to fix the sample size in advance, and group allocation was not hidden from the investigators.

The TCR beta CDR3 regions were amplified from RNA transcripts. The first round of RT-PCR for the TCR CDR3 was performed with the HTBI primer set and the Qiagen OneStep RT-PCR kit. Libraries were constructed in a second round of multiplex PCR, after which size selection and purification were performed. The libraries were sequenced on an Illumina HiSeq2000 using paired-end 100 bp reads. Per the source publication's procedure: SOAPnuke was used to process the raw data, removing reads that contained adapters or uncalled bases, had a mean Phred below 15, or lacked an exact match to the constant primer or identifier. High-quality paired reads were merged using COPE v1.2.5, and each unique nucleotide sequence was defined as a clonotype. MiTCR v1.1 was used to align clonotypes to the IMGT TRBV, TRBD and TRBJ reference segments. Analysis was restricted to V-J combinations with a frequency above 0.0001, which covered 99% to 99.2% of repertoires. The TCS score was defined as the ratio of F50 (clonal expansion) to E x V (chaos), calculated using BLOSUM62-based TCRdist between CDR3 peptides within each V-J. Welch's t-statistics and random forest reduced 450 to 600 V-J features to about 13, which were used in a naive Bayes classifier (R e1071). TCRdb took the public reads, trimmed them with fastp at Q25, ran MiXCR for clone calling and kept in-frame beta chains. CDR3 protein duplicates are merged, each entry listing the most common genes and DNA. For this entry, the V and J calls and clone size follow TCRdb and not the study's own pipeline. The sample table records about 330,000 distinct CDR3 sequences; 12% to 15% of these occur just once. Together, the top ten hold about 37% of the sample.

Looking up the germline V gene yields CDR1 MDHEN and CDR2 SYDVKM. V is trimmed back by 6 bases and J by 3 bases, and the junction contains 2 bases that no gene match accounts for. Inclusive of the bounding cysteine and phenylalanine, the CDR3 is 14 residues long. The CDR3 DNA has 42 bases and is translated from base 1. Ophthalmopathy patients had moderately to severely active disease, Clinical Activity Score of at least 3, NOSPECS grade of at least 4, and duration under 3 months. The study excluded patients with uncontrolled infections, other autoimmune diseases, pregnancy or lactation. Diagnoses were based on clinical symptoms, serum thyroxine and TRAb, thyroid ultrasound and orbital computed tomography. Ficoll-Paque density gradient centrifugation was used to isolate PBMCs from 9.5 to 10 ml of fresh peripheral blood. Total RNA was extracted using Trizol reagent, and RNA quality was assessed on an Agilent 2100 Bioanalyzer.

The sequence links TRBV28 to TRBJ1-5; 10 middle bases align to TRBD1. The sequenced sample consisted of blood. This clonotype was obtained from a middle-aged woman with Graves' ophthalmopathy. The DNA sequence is TGTGCCAGCAGGCGACAGGGGGCCAATCAGCCCCAGCATTTT. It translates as CASRRQGANQPQHF.